This TCR beta chain was profiled in a study of CD8+CD57+ T cells in acquired aplastic anemia. TCR beta VDJ combinations and CDR3 sequences were profiled from genomic DNA. TCRdb used MiXCR to reprocess the reads, holding one entry per CDR3 protein. The data show about 160,000 distinct CDR3 sequences, roughly 48% seen once. CDR3 size: 15 residues. Germline CDR1 reads WNHNN; CDR2 reads SYGVQD (reference sequence). J was trimmed by 2 bases and V by 5 bases; bases with no gene match: 3. In patients chosen for sequencing, flow cytometry had shown CD8+CD57+ cell expansion. Patient blood was sampled before any therapy had been received.

The rearrangement joins TRBV10-1 to TRBJ1-3; 10 nucleotides agree with TRBD1. The sequence was obtained from a human donor with aplastic anemia. Material: sorted CD4+, CD8+, or CD8+CD57+ T cells (not recorded which) from PBMCs. As DNA, the CDR3 is TGCGCCAGCAGTATGGACAGGGGGACTGGAAACACCATATATTTT. It translates to CASSMDRGTGNTIYF.